The 18 T cell receptor beta chains reported below all come from one sample, sequenced in a study of high-grade serous ovarian cancer treatment subgroups. Using immunoSEQ multiplex PCR, the repertoire was profiled, and TCRdb retains in-frame clones only, with some absent. The data hold about 18,000 clones, with about three quarters observed a single time. Tumor samples were obtained before definitive surgery or chemotherapy. Sequencing was done on a sample of tumor tissue. Every receptor here comes from a human donor with high-grade serous ovarian cancer.

V gene TRBV9 combines with J gene TRBJ2-5; 7 positions agree with TRBD1. From germline, CDR1 is SGDLS and CDR2 YYNGEE. The junction had 4 bases not matched to a gene; V was cut back by 4 bases and J by 1 base. The length of the CDR3 is 14 residues. The CDR3 is CASSSGDSQETQYF. DNA of the CDR3: TGTGCCAGCAGCTCTGGGGACAGCCAAGAGACCCAGTACTTC. Looking up the rest from reference TRBV9 and TRBJ2-5 gives the full variable domain: DSGVTQTPKHLITATGQRVTLRCSPRSGDLSVYWYQQSLDQGLQFLIQYYNGEERAKGNILERFSAQQFPDLHSELNLSSLELGDSALYFCASSSGDSQETQYFGPGTRLLVL.

A single count supports this clone. This chain links TRBV6-5 with TRBJ2-7, with no clear D. V lost 6 bases, J lost 3 bases, and 15 bases lay in between. CDR1 and CDR2 (germline): MNHEY, SVGAGI. This CDR3 is built from 14 residues. The CDR3 DNA reads as TGTGCCAGCAGCTCCGTACAACCGGGCTACGAGCAGTACTTC. The encoded protein is CASSSVQPGYEQYF.

The chain combines TRBV7-6 with TRBJ2-5, with 11 bases aligning to TRBD2. V dropped 2 bases and J dropped 2; count of bases not matched to a gene: 4. Germline values: CDR1 SGHVS, CDR2 FNYEAQ. This CDR3 contains 16 residues. This CDR3 reads CASSLLAGGGQETQYF. The CDR3 nucleotides are TGTGCCAGCAGCTTATTAGCGGGAGGGGGGCAAGAGACCCAGTACTTC.

The V and J genes are TRBV10-2 and TRBJ2-3; no definite D call. With 10 bases removed from V and 5 bases from J, the gap between germline ends came to 10 bases. This CDR3 has 11 amino acids. The germline CDR1 and CDR2 sequences are WSHSY and SAAADI. CDR3: CATLLVDTQYF. The CDR3 DNA sequence: TGCGCCACCCTCCTTGTAGATACGCAGTATTTT.

This clone is a singleton in its sample. The V call is TRBV4-3, the J call TRBJ2-4; D tentatively fits TRBD1 or TRBD2 (5 bases each). Trimming removed 0 bases from V and 5 bases from J, with 17 bases in between. The CDR3 is made up of 17 amino acids. Germline values: CDR1 LGHNA, CDR2 YSLEER. Here the CDR3 reads CASSQDFAGFSENIQYF. Written as DNA, the CDR3 is TGCGCCAGCAGCCAAGATTTCGCAGGGTTTAGCGAAAACATTCAGTACTTC.

In its sample, this clone was seen a few times. This sequence joins TRBV9 and TRBJ2-2, with D uncertain. The germline V gene has CDR1 SGDLS and CDR2 YYNGEE. Trimming removed 0 bases from V and 6 bases from J, with 12 bases in between. The CDR3 runs to 15 residues. The CDR3 loop reads CASSVGGSASGELFF. In DNA form, the CDR3 reads TGTGCCAGCAGCGTAGGAGGATCAGCATCCGGGGAGCTGTTTTTT.

This clone was detected a few times. The chain recombines TRBV6-1 with TRBJ1-6; D unresolved. Germline values: CDR1 MNHNS, CDR2 SASEGT. Trimming shortened V by 6 bases and J by 2 bases, and 8 bases separated the two germline ends. The CDR3 is 14 amino acids. The CDR3 is CASSAGPYNSPLHF. The DNA for the CDR3 is TGTGCCAGCAGCGCGGGCCCCTATAATTCACCCCTCCACTTT.

The genes are TRBV7-2 and TRBJ1-6; 9 positions match TRBD1. V shed 4 bases and J 10 bases; nucleotides not matched to a gene: 8. This CDR3 spans 15 amino acids. The germline V gene has CDR1 SGHTA and CDR2 FQGNSA. CDR3 DNA sequence: TGTGCCAGCAGCTGGGGACAGGGCATCGGCTCACCCCTCCACTTT. Amino acid sequence: CASSWGQGIGSPLHF.

The V and J genes are TRBV29-1 and TRBJ1-2, with unresolved D. Germline V gives CDR1 SQVTM, CDR2 ANQGSEA. This CDR3 contains 11 residues. The V gene lost 6 bases and the J gene lost 3 bases, with 8 bases spanning the gap. This CDR3 reads CSVLSDYGYTF. CDR3 bases: TGCAGCGTACTTTCAGACTATGGCTACACCTTC.

This clone was counted between two and nine times. This chain joins TRBV4-2 and TRBJ2-7, with 8 positions matching TRBD2. The CDR3 runs 15 residues. The germline V gene encodes CDR1 LGHNA and CDR2 YNFKEQ. J lost 3 bases, V lost 1 base, and 5 bases had no gene match. The CDR3 region is CASSQGTGGGYEQYF. In nucleotides, the CDR3 is TGTGCCAGCAGCCAAGGGACGGGGGGGGGCTACGAGCAGTACTTC.

The chain couples TRBV9 to TRBJ1-3; D not resolved. The germline V gene encodes CDR1 SGDLS and CDR2 YYNGEE. The CDR3 runs to 14 residues. V shed 7 bases and J shed 0 bases, with 11 bases lying between them. CDR3 in amino acids: CASDPGFSGNTIYF. DNA of the CDR3: TGTGCCAGCGACCCGGGCTTCTCTGGAAACACCATATATTTT.

The V and J genes are TRBV2 and TRBJ2-1; TRBD2 is a possible D gene (5 bases). CDR1 is SNHLY, CDR2 FYNNEI, per germline. The germline V and J ends were trimmed by 6 bases and 5 bases, with 14 bases remaining between them. There are 14 residues in the CDR3. The CDR3 protein is CASSQDSANNEQFF. The CDR3 DNA follows: TGTGCCAGCAGCCAGGACTCGGCGAACAATGAGCAGTTCTTC.

The chain is built from TRBV5-6 and TRBJ1-2, with 8 bases fitting TRBD1. CDR3 size: 16 residues. The V segment lost 4 bases and the J segment 7 bases; nucleotides outside the gene matches: 15. Germline CDR1 SGHDT, CDR2 YYEEEE. The CDR3 DNA reads as TGTGCCAGCAGCCTTGACAGGGGTCGTGTTGCCGGTGGCTACACCTTC. It translates to CASSLDRGRVAGGYTF.

In DNA, the CDR3 is TGTGCCAGCAGCTTGCTCAGGGAGGGCCATGGCTACACCTTC. It codes for CASSLLREGHGYTF. The J gene is TRBJ1-2, the V gene TRBV5-4; possibly TRBD1 for D (5 bases). Deletions cut 1 base from V and 6 bases from J, with 13 bases between. CDR3 length: 14 residues. Germline-derived CDR1 and CDR2 are SGHNT and YYREEE (reference sequence).

This chain joins TRBV6-4 and TRBJ2-3, with D unclear. CDR1 MRHNA and CDR2 SNTAGT come from the germline V gene. The CDR3 sequence is 16 residues long. V shed 6 bases and J shed 2 bases, with 18 bases lying between them. Written as DNA, the CDR3 is TGTGCCAGCAGACAATCCGACGGCCCGGACACAGATACGCAGTATTTT. This sequence encodes CASRQSDGPDTDTQYF.

In this sample, this clone turned up a few times. In DNA form, the CDR3 reads TGTGCCAGCAGCGTAGAGTCGGGGACCCGCTTCACAGATACGCAGTATTTT. It encodes CASSVESGTRFTDTQYF. The rearrangement links TRBV9 to TRBJ2-3; D tentatively fits TRBD1 or TRBD2 (5 bases each). Between the trimmed V and J ends, which lost 0 bases and 2 bases, there was a span of 16 bases. The CDR3 runs 17 residues. Germline lookup yields CDR1 SGDLS and CDR2 YYNGEE.

This rearrangement joins TRBV9 to TRBJ1-1, with D perhaps TRBD1 (6 bases). The length of the CDR3 is 15 residues. Trimming took 4 bases from V and 1 from J, leaving 14 bases between them. Germline CDR1 SGDLS, CDR2 YYNGEE. CDR3 bases: TGTGCCAGCAGCAACCGACAGGCGCGGAACACTGAAGCTTTCTTT. Encoded protein: CASSNRQARNTEAFF.

The gene calls are TRBV19 and TRBJ1-5; tentatively, D is TRBD1 (6 bases). The ends were cut back, 3 bases at V and 2 bases at J, with 11 bases in the middle. There are 15 residues in the CDR3. Per germline, CDR1 LNHDA and CDR2 SQIVND (reference sequence). The CDR3 reads CASSIWQGRNQPQHF. The CDR3 bases are TGTGCCAGTAGTATCTGGCAGGGGCGCAATCAGCCCCAGCATTTT.